This T cell receptor (beta chain) was recovered during a study of blood T cell repertoires in COVID-19. Across the study: T cells, B-cell-depleted T cells, or PBMCs supplied cDNA or gDNA.

V was shortened by 6 bases and J by 1 base, with 15 bases between the two germline ends. This CDR3 contains 16 residues. Germline values: CDR1 ENHRY, CDR2 SYGVKD. Libraries were prepared by immunoSEQ multiplex PCR; TCRdb keeps only in-frame clonotypes and omits some of them. The table has almost 90,000 clones, about 90% seen once. J is TRBJ2-2 and V is TRBV10-3, with TRBD1 as a possible D gene (6 bases). Sequenced material: peripheral blood. The receptor comes from a man at least 80 years old with acute or convalescent COVID-19. This CDR3 is CAISPNLGGNTGELFF. CDR3 nucleotides: TGTGCCATCAGCCCTAACCTAGGGGGGAACACCGGGGAGCTGTTTTTT.